The 15 T cell receptor beta chains reported below all come from one sample, sequenced in a study of neurological immune-mediated disorders. From the 5' RACE reads, TCRdb called clonotypes with MiXCR, one entry per CDR3 protein. The sample contains 90,000 to 150,000 distinct CDR3 sequences, roughly 3.4% of which appear only once. The sequencing input was PBMCs. Every receptor here comes from a woman between 25 and 40 years old with multiple sclerosis.

This clonotype came up many times. The rearrangement links TRBV5-1 to TRBJ1-2; no clear D gene. Germline V gene data show CDR1 as SGHRS and CDR2 as YFSETQ. The CDR3 sequence is 14 residues long. Trimming pared 6 bases from V and 6 bases from J, leaving 18 bases between. In nucleotides, the CDR3 is TGCGCCAGCAATCCCCTGGGGAACGACAATGGCTACACCTTC. It yields the protein CASNPLGNDNGYTF.

This clonotype was counted ten times or more. The rearrangement links TRBV20-1 to TRBJ1-1, with TRBD1 as a possible D gene (5 bases). CDR3 size: 13 residues. Trimming removed 3 bases from V and 1 base from J, with 9 bases in between. CDR1 DFQATT and CDR2 SNEGSKA come from the germline V gene (reference sequence). The CDR3 DNA is TGCAGTGCTAGCCCAGGGAAGAACACTGAAGCTTTCTTT. The encoded protein is CSASPGKNTEAFF.

A few counts support this clonotype. The conserved final phenylalanine or tryptophan is absent from the CDR3, which likely points to a read error. V is TRBV5-1 and J is TRBJ2-7; 8 nucleotides match TRBD1. The germline V gene encodes CDR1 SGHRS and CDR2 YFSETQ. Germline trimming cut 0 bases from V and 2 bases from J; bases unmatched to any gene: 4. This CDR3 is built from 15 residues. CDR3 residues: CASSLAGTGPYEQYN. The CDR3 coding sequence is TGCGCCAGCAGCTTGGCCGGGACAGGTCCCTACGAGCAGTACAAC.

The rearrangement joins TRBV10-3 to TRBJ1-2; 7 nucleotides match TRBD1. Germline V gene sequence: CDR1 ENHRY, CDR2 SYGVKD. V shed 4 bases and J 3 bases; nucleotides not matched to a gene: 11. CDR3 length equals 16 residues. This chain's CDR3 is CAISAPGQQTYYGYTF. The CDR3 nucleotides are TGTGCCATCAGTGCACCGGGACAGCAAACTTACTATGGCTACACCTTC.

With regard to this clonotype: The junction shows a germline mismatch at one end, possibly a read error. V is TRBV5-1 and J is TRBJ1-6, with TRBD1 as a possible D gene (6 bases). Germline CDR1 SGHRS, CDR2 YFSETQ. This CDR3 contains 14 residues. The CDR3 spells CASREGQTISTLNF. CDR3 in DNA: TGCGCCAGCAGGGAAGGACAGACGATATCAACCCTCAACTTT.

This chain joins TRBV7-8 and TRBJ1-5, with 8 bases matching TRBD1. The CDR3 contains 13 residues. V dropped 10 bases and J dropped 9; count of bases not matched to a gene: 11. In germline, CDR1 is SGHVS, CDR2 FQNEAQ. CDR3 in DNA: TGTGCCACCTCGACAGGGGAAACTCGGCCCCAGCATTTT. Translation: CATSTGETRPQHF.

Ten or more counts support this clonotype. This chain links TRBV20-1 with TRBJ2-5, with 10 bases lining up with TRBD2. Germline-derived CDR1 and CDR2 are DFQATT and SNEGSKA (reference sequence). J lost 2 bases, V lost 1 base, and 1 base had no gene match. This CDR3 region has 14 residues. The CDR3 nucleotides are TGCAGTGCTAGAGTTAGCGGGGGGCAAGAGACCCAGTACTTC. Amino acid sequence: CSARVSGGQETQYF.

This clonotype came up many times. This rearrangement joins TRBV6-5 to TRBJ1-2; D remains ambiguous. CDR3 length equals 15 residues. Trimming left V 2 bases short and J 4 bases short, with 14 bases between. Per germline, CDR1 MNHEY and CDR2 SVGAGI. In DNA, the CDR3 is TGTGCCAGCAGTTACACTCCGGAGGGCCCCTATGGCTACACCTTC. Protein product: CASSYTPEGPYGYTF.

This clonotype occurred many times. V is TRBV12-3 or TRBV12-4 and J is TRBJ2-6; D unclear. V lost 3 bases to trimming and J lost 1 base, with 10 bases between them. The CDR3 sequence is 16 residues long. For the CDR3, the DNA is TGTGCCAGCAGTTTTCGTGTCCTTTCTGGGGCCAACGTCCTGACTTTC. Its translation is CASSFRVLSGANVLTF.

At least ten counts were recorded for this clonotype. The V call is TRBV20-1, the J call TRBJ1-1, with D possibly TRBD1 on 5 matching bases. The CDR3 consists of 15 residues. CDR1 and CDR2 from the germline V gene are DFQATT and SNEGSKA (reference sequence). The V and J ends lost 0 bases and 4 bases respectively, with 15 bases between them. The CDR3 loop is CSARDLQGRVTEAFF. The CDR3 region has the DNA TGCAGTGCTAGAGATCTTCAGGGACGTGTCACTGAAGCTTTCTTT.

This clonotype was counted at least ten times. The rearrangement joins TRBV20-1 to TRBJ2-7, with D tentatively TRBD1 (6 bases). The CDR3 is 15 amino acids. Looked up from germline, CDR1 is DFQATT and CDR2 is SNEGSKA (reference sequence). V lost 3 bases and J 4 bases, leaving 19 bases between the germline ends. The CDR3: CSARFLGQQTYEQYF. CDR3 DNA sequence: TGCAGTGCTAGGTTCCTTGGACAGCAGACATACGAGCAGTACTTC.

As to this clonotype: This may stem from a read error, because a much larger clone lies one nucleotide away. V gene TRBV7-9 combines with J gene TRBJ2-1, with D possibly being TRBD1 (6 bases). Looked up from germline, CDR1 is SEHNR and CDR2 is FQNEAQ (reference sequence). This CDR3 spans 14 amino acids. The CDR3 reads CANSPQGMVGEQFF. In DNA, the CDR3 is TGTGCCAACAGCCCACAGGGTATGGTGGGTGAGCAGTTCTTC.

This clonotype was seen ten or more times. This sequence joins TRBV12-3 or TRBV12-4 and TRBJ2-1; TRBD2 matches 14 bases. The CDR3 contains 21 residues. Trimming removed 3 bases from V and 0 bases from J; junction bases left unmatched: 13. CDR3 protein: CASSLGTTSGGGPSSYNEQFF. The CDR3, as DNA: TGTGCCAGCAGTTTGGGGACGACTAGCGGGGGGGGTCCAAGCTCCTACAATGAGCAGTTCTTC.

V is TRBV10-1 and J is TRBJ1-1; 10 bases line up with TRBD1. The CDR3 contains 19 residues. The V gene end was trimmed by 10 bases and the J gene end by 4 bases; junction bases not matched to a gene: 24. Germline V lookup: CDR1 WNHNN, CDR2 SYGVQD (reference sequence). The CDR3 DNA is TGCGCCACTCTCCTTTCCCCCTCTACAGACAGGGGGCTCGGCACTGAAGCTTTCTTT. This codes for CATLLSPSTDRGLGTEAFF.

In this sample, this clonotype turned up many times. V gene TRBV7-2 combines with J gene TRBJ1-1; 8 bases match TRBD1. Germline V gene lookup returns CDR1 SGHTA and CDR2 FQGNSA. The V gene end was trimmed by 3 bases and the J gene end by 4 bases; junction bases not matched to a gene: 4. The CDR3 has 14 residues. CDR3 nucleotides: TGTGCCAGCAGCTTCAGGGGGCCTGGCACTGAAGCTTTCTTT. Translated, it gives CASSFRGPGTEAFF.